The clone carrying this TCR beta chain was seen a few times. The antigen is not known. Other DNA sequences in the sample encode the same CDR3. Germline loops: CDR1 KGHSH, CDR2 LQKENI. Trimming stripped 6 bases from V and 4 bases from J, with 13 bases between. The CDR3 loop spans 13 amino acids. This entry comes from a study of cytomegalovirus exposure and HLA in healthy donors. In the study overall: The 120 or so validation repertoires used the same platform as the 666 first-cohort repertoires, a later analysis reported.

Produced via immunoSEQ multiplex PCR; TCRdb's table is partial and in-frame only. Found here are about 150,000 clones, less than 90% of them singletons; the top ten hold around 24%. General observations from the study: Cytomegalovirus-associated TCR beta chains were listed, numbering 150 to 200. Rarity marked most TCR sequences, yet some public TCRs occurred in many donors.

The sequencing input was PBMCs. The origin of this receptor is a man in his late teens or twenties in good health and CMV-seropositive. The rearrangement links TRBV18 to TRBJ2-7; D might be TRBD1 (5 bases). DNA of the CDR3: TGTGCCAGCTCGCCCAGGGCGACGTACGAGCAGTACTTC. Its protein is CASSPRATYEQYF.